The entry that follows covers one T cell receptor (beta chain) sequence. This record belongs to a study of blood T cell repertoires in COVID-19. Under the authors' procedure: Counts of nucleated cells, estimated from reference gene primer amplification, were obtained. The method was immunoSEQ multiplex PCR; TCRdb's version includes in-frame clones alone and lacks a portion of them. V and J calls and clone size are as listed in that table; D and trimming were resolved from the DNA. This table holds roughly 86,000 clones, around 92% found once. This CDR3 is 15 amino acids long. The V and J ends lost 4 bases and 0 bases respectively, with 13 bases between them. Per the germline V gene, CDR1 is SGHRS and CDR2 is YFSETQ.

The sequence was collected from a woman aged 50 to 65 in a cohort sampled during active COVID-19. The chain employs TRBV5-1 and TRBJ1-2, with unresolved D. What was sequenced was peripheral blood. The DNA of the CDR3 is TGCGCCAGCAGCGATAGTCGAGTAGCTAACTATGGCTACACCTTC. It specifies CASSDSRVANYGYTF.